This is a list of T cell receptor beta chains from one sample in a study of blood T cell repertoires in COVID-19. This table comes from immunoSEQ multiplex PCR, and its TCRdb copy is limited to in-frame clones, with some not included. The sample records some 87,000 clones, under 85% being singletons. The sequenced sample consisted of peripheral blood. The receptors stem from a human donor in a cohort sampled during active COVID-19. The CDR3 runs from the conserved cysteine through the conserved F or W. The D gene is left open where the match is weak. For some rows the clone size is stated as once, few or many, or as a class when expanded; others skip it.

16	once	TRBV25-1	TRBJ1-2	TRBD1	CASSNEPWQGAFGYTF	TGTGCCAGCAGTAACGAGCCTTGGCAGGGGGCGTTTGGCTACACCTTC
15	once	TRBV5-8	TRBJ2-1	TRBD2	CASSSERDSYNEQFF	TGTGCCAGCAGCTCAGAGCGGGACTCCTACAATGAGCAGTTCTTC
13	NA	TRBV5-1	TRBJ1-2	TRBD1	CASSLSGGSGYTF	TGCGCCAGCAGCCTCTCAGGGGGGAGCGGCTACACCTTC
15	NA	TRBV11-2	TRBJ1-2	NA	CASSLGAGSVYGYTF	TGTGCCAGCAGCTTAGGGGCAGGGTCGGTCTATGGCTACACCTTC
16	few	TRBV10-3	TRBJ2-5	TRBD1	CAISEIGQAGEETQYF	TGTGCCATCAGTGAGATTGGACAGGCCGGAGAAGAGACCCAGTACTTC
15	NA	TRBV3-1/TRBV3-2	TRBJ2-7	NA	CASSPVYAGSYEQYF	TGTGCCAGCAGCCCCGTTTACGCGGGGTCATACGAGCAGTACTTC
18	NA	TRBV11-2	TRBJ2-5	TRBD2	CASSRGLAGAGLQETQYF	TGTGCCAGCAGCCGGGGACTAGCGGGAGCCGGCCTACAAGAGACCCAGTACTTC
15	NA	TRBV10-2	TRBJ1-1	NA	CASSPKQGLNTEAFF	TGCGCCAGCAGCCCTAAACAGGGATTGAACACTGAAGCTTTCTTT
15	NA	TRBV7-2	TRBJ2-3	TRBD2	CASSLIAGGPDTQYF	TGTGCCAGCAGCTTAATCGCGGGGGGCCCAGATACGCAGTATTTT
14	NA	TRBV19	TRBJ2-2	TRBD1	CASSNRGVTGELFF	TGTGCCAGTAGTAACAGGGGAGTCACCGGGGAGCTGTTTTTT